The clone carrying this TCR beta chain was detected a few times. TCRdb itself ran the 5' RACE reads through MiXCR, one entry per CDR3 protein. The table shows about 57,000 distinct CDR3 sequences, with less than 30% occurring only once. Cells sorted as Tregs were CD4+, CD25+ and CD127-/low. Sequenced material: tumor-infiltrating Tregs sorted from the breast tumor. The clonotype was recovered from a female donor with breast cancer.

DNA of the CDR3: TGTGCCAGCAGCTACAGGGCCTCCTACAATGAGCAGTTCTTC. Translation: CASSYRASYNEQFF. This chain joins TRBV7-2 and TRBJ2-1, with D possibly TRBD1 on 6 matching bases. V shed 4 bases and J shed 0 bases, with 7 bases lying between them. There are 14 residues in the CDR3. The germline CDR1 and CDR2 sequences are SGHTA and FQGNSA.